Shown below are 22 T cell receptor beta chains from a single sample sequenced in a study of T cell changes during pregnancy in multiple sclerosis. Measured with immunoSEQ multiplex PCR; TCRdb has only the in-frame clones, and not every one. This sample has about 41,000 clones, with around 93% found just once. Sequenced here: CD8+ T cells from peripheral blood mononuclear cells, sampled in the third trimester of pregnancy. Receptors originate from a female donor with multiple sclerosis, enrolled in a pregnancy study.

The table lists this clone with a count of one. CDR3 in amino acids: CASSPLGSGTGELFF. DNA of the CDR3: TGTGCCAGCAGCCCCTTGGGTAGCGGCACCGGGGAGCTGTTTTTT. The chain recombines TRBV7-3 with TRBJ2-2, with D possibly being TRBD2 (6 bases). V dropped 5 bases and J dropped 4 bases, with 14 bases sitting between them. The CDR3 is made up of 15 amino acids. In germline, CDR1 is SGHTA, CDR2 FQGTGA.

The chain carries TRBV7-9 and TRBJ2-5; D may be TRBD1 (6 bases). Trimming stripped 7 bases from V and 7 bases from J, with 16 bases between. This CDR3 comprises 13 residues. Per germline, CDR1 SEHNR and CDR2 FQNEAQ (reference sequence). CDR3 loop: CASIHRDTMTQYF. CDR3 nucleotides: TGTGCCAGCATCCACCGGGACACCATGACCCAGTACTTC.

This clone was counted once. The chain couples TRBV27 to TRBJ1-1, with 8 bases matching TRBD1. The germline gives CDR1 MNHEY, CDR2 SMNVEV (reference sequence). The CDR3 runs to 16 residues. The V segment lost 4 bases and the J segment 0 bases; nucleotides outside the gene matches: 7. CDR3 coding DNA: TGTGCCAGCAGTTCAGACCACAGGGGGATGAACACTGAAGCTTTCTTT. Protein product: CASSSDHRGMNTEAFF.

CDR3 protein: CASSSPRAGSNQPQHF. The CDR3 region has the DNA TGTGCCAGCAGTTCACCCCGGGCGGGGAGCAATCAGCCCCAGCATTTT. V is TRBV28 and J is TRBJ1-5; D is uncertain. Germline CDR1 MDHEN, CDR2 SYDVKM. Trimming took 4 bases from V and 1 from J, leaving 14 bases between them. This CDR3 contains 16 residues.

V gene TRBV27 combines with J gene TRBJ2-7; 9 nucleotides agree with TRBD1. V shed 6 bases, J shed 4 bases, and the junction held 7 bases outside the gene matches. The CDR3 consists of 14 residues. Germline V lookup: CDR1 MNHEY, CDR2 SMNVEV (reference sequence). The CDR3 reads CASSTTGGRYEQYF. CDR3 DNA: TGTGCCAGCAGCACAACAGGGGGCAGGTACGAGCAGTACTTC.

This clone was counted once. The V call is TRBV6-4, the J call TRBJ2-2, with a possible D match to TRBD1 (6 bases). Germline V CDR1 and CDR2: MRHNA, SNTAGT. CDR3 length equals 14 residues. Deletions cut 0 bases from V and 5 bases from J, with 7 bases between. The CDR3 coding sequence is TGTGCCAGCAGTGACTCCGGGACAACCGGGGAGCTGTTTTTT. This sequence encodes CASSDSGTTGELFF.

V and J are TRBV7-8 and TRBJ1-1, with TRBD1 matching 8 bases. Looked up from germline, CDR1 is SGHVS and CDR2 is FQNEAQ. The V gene end was trimmed by 2 bases and the J gene end by 5 bases; junction bases not matched to a gene: 7. CDR3 length: 15 residues. The CDR3 sequence is CASSLSSGGNTEAFF. CDR3 coding DNA: TGTGCCAGCAGCTTATCGTCAGGGGGCAATACTGAAGCTTTCTTT.

CDR3 nucleotides: TGTGCCAGCAGCTTACACCTGGCAGTTGTACAAGAGACCCAGTACTTC. Translating gives CASSLHLAVVQETQYF. The chain joins TRBV7-2 to TRBJ2-5; D call uncertain. CDR1 SGHTA and CDR2 FQGNSA come from the germline V gene. The CDR3 has 16 residues. Trimming cost V 2 bases and J 2 bases, with 15 bases left between them.

The rearrangement joins TRBV2 to TRBJ2-5; 7 nucleotides align to TRBD1. Germline lookup yields CDR1 SNHLY and CDR2 FYNNEI. V shed 8 bases, J shed 0 bases, and the junction held 3 bases outside the gene matches. The CDR3 runs to 13 residues. CDR3 amino acids: CASPGTDQETQYF. DNA of the CDR3: TGTGCCAGCCCCGGGACAGACCAAGAGACCCAGTACTTC.

The chain's CDR3 is CASSQEGQNTEAFF. CDR3 nucleotide sequence: TGCGCCAGCAGCCAAGAGGGGCAGAACACTGAAGCTTTCTTT. J is TRBJ1-1 and V is TRBV4-1; perhaps TRBD1 as D (5 bases). Trimming pared 0 bases from V and 1 base from J, leaving 6 bases between. Germline V lookup: CDR1 MGHRA, CDR2 YSYEKL. This CDR3 has 14 amino acids.

The V gene is TRBV4-3, the J gene TRBJ1-6; TRBD1 might be the D (6 bases). The germline V gene encodes CDR1 LGHNA and CDR2 YSLEER. The CDR3 sequence is 14 residues long. V was trimmed by 0 bases and J by 8 bases, leaving 8 bases between them. In DNA form, the CDR3 reads TGCGCCAGCAGCCAAGATCAGGGGTATTCACCCCTCCACTTT. It codes for CASSQDQGYSPLHF.

The chain recombines TRBV28 with TRBJ1-4; TRBD1 matches at 7 bases. CDR1 and CDR2 from the germline V gene are MDHEN and SYDVKM. The CDR3 totals 17 residues. V trimming: 2 bases; J trimming: 7 bases; junction bases outside the gene matches: 13. For the CDR3, the DNA is TGTGCCAGCAGTTTACCTAGGGGCGGGACAGCTGGTGAAAAACTGTTTTTT. Encoded protein: CASSLPRGGTAGEKLFF.

This clone was seen a single time. The chain links TRBV7-8 to TRBJ2-7; 12 nucleotides agree with TRBD2. This CDR3 has 14 amino acids. V shed 7 bases and J 5 bases; nucleotides not matched to a gene: 6. CDR1 is SGHVS and CDR2 is FQNEAQ in the germline V gene. CDR3 in DNA: TGTGCCAGCACCCCTAGCGGGAGGGGAAACGAGCAGTACTTC. As protein: CASTPSGRGNEQYF.

CDR3 region: CASSFSTGEGYEQYF. CDR3 coding DNA: TGTGCCAGCAGCTTTTCGACGGGGGAAGGGTACGAGCAGTACTTC. The chain combines TRBV7-9 with TRBJ2-7; TRBD2 might be the D (6 bases). The V and J ends lost 3 bases and 4 bases respectively, with 16 bases between them. The CDR3 sequence is 15 residues long. Germline loops: CDR1 SEHNR, CDR2 FQNEAQ (reference sequence).

This clone was detected only once. This chain joins TRBV19 and TRBJ1-5; perhaps TRBD1 as D (5 bases). The V end lost 6 bases, the J end lost 6 bases, and 18 bases lay between the germline ends. Germline V gives CDR1 LNHDA, CDR2 SQIVND (reference sequence). CDR3 length: 15 amino acids. Written as DNA, the CDR3 is TGTGCCAGTAGACCCGGAACGGGCAGGGTTCAGCCCCAGCATTTT. Translating it yields CASRPGTGRVQPQHF.

This chain connects TRBV14 to TRBJ2-3; the match to TRBD1 covers 9 bases. Germline lookup yields CDR1 SGHDN and CDR2 FVKESK. V trimming: 4 bases; J trimming: 5 bases; junction bases outside the gene matches: 10. This CDR3 is built from 16 residues. The CDR3 nucleotides read TGTGCCAGCAGCCTCTATCCGGGACAGGGATTAGATACGCAGTATTTT. Encoded protein: CASSLYPGQGLDTQYF. Based on the CDR3 plus reference TRBV14 and TRBJ2-3, the full variable domain is EAGVTQFPSHSVIEKGQTVTLRCDPISGHDNLYWYRRVMGKEIKFLLHFVKESKQDESGMPNNRFLAERTGGTYSTLKVQPAELEDSGVYFCASSLYPGQGLDTQYFGPGTRLTVL.

The CDR3 DNA reads as TGTGCCAGCAGCCAAGTGGGGCTAGCGGACTCCACCTACGAGCAGTACTTC. As protein: CASSQVGLADSTYEQYF. This chain joins TRBV4-2 and TRBJ2-7; TRBD2 agrees at 7 bases. Trimming removed 1 base from V and 2 bases from J; junction bases left unmatched: 11. CDR1 LGHNA and CDR2 YNFKEQ come from the germline V gene. This CDR3 contains 17 residues.

The chain is built from TRBV25-1 and TRBJ2-7; D not certain. CDR3 length: 13 amino acids. V was trimmed by 4 bases and J by 0 bases, leaving 7 bases between them. The germline gives CDR1 MGHDK, CDR2 SYGVNS. The CDR3 is CASSGLSSYEQYF. In DNA, the CDR3 is TGTGCCAGCAGTGGATTGAGCTCCTACGAGCAGTACTTC.

The chain recombines TRBV5-6 with TRBJ1-4; the match to TRBD1 covers 7 bases. J gave up 0 bases and V 4 bases, and 9 bases lay outside the gene matches. Germline CDR1 is SGHDT and CDR2 is YYEEEE. This CDR3 has 17 amino acids. CDR3 nucleotide sequence: TGTGCCAGCAGCCATGGGACAGTGGCTCCAACTAATGAAAAACTGTTTTTT. Translating it yields CASSHGTVAPTNEKLFF.

The gene calls are TRBV29-1 and TRBJ2-1; the match to TRBD2 covers 10 bases. Germline CDR1 and CDR2: SQVTM and ANQGSEA. The junction had 17 bases not matched to a gene; V was cut back by 5 bases and J by 4 bases. The CDR3 contains 18 residues. The CDR3 DNA sequence: TGCAGCGTTCCCGGACTAGCGGAACGTTTGAGACTTTACAATGAGCAGTTCTTC. This codes for CSVPGLAERLRLYNEQFF.

A note on this clone: One end of the junction varies from germline; a read error may be responsible. Within the sample, other DNA sequences also encode this same CDR3. The chain uses TRBV7-9 and TRBJ2-7; tentatively, D is TRBD1 (6 bases). This CDR3 comprises 13 residues. Germline CDR1 reads SEHNR; CDR2 reads FQNEAQ (reference sequence). DNA for the CDR3: TGTGCCAGCAGCCCACGGGACAAGGACGAACAGTACTTC. Translated: CASSPRDKDEQYF.

This clone was picked up one time. V is TRBV28 and J is TRBJ2-2, with 8 bases fitting TRBD1. Germline CDR1 reads MDHEN; CDR2 reads SYDVKM. The CDR3 length is 16 residues. V shed 5 bases, J shed 5 bases, and the junction held 10 bases outside the gene matches. CDR3 residues: CASSPLRTGLTGELFF. DNA for the CDR3: TGTGCCAGCAGTCCCCTGAGGACAGGGTTGACCGGGGAGCTGTTTTTT.